This T cell receptor beta chain was profiled in a study of molecular identifiers for immune sequencing clone quantification. A remark on this clonotype: Its antigen is not known.

Germline V gene data show CDR1 as SGHKS and CDR2 as YYEKEE (reference sequence). The CDR3 spans 13 residues. V gave up 4 bases and J gave up 4 bases, with 12 bases separating them. Study-level findings and limits: Highly expanded clone sizes could be underestimated through barcode sharing by identical TCR molecules.

Using its own MiXCR run on the PCR reads, TCRdb lists one record per CDR3 protein. The sample has 45,000 to 60,000 distinct CDR3 sequences, 35% to 40% seen once; the top ten hold 3% to 4.5%. V usage is TRBV5-5 and J usage is TRBJ2-7, with D unresolved. The sequenced material came from naive CD8+ T cells from blood, with Jurkat cell RNA spiked in. Described subset: FACS-sorted CD8+CD4-CCR7+CD45RA+ naive T cells. The sequence was collected from a human donor in good health. Some libraries in this study had Jurkat cell RNA spiked in. The CDR3 nucleotides read TGTGCCAGCAGCATGTGGGTGGGATACGAGCAGTACTTC. Protein product: CASSMWVGYEQYF.